Listed here are 30 T cell receptor beta chains from one sample, sequenced in a study of shared clonotypes between healthy human individuals. TCRdb's table, derived via immunoSEQ multiplex PCR, lists solely in-frame clones and lacks some. The sample includes fewer than 850,000 clones, less than 80% of them seen just once. Source material: memory CD4+ T cells sorted from blood. The subset denotes: CD45RA-negative fraction. These receptors were collected from a woman in her thirties in good health.

The chain uses TRBV9 and TRBJ2-2; 13 positions agree with TRBD2. The CDR3 spans 15 residues. Germline trimming cut 3 bases from V and 6 bases from J; bases unmatched to any gene: 2. Per germline, CDR1 SGDLS and CDR2 YYNGEE. The CDR3, as DNA: TGTGCCAGCAGCGCCGGACTAGCGGGAGCCGGGGAGCTGTTTTTT. It yields the protein CASSAGLAGAGELFF.

This chain joins TRBV5-1 and TRBJ1-2; weak D call: TRBD1 (5 bases). Germline CDR1 and CDR2: SGHRS and YFSETQ. Trimming took 4 bases from V and 5 from J, leaving 18 bases between them. This CDR3 region has 15 residues. The CDR3 reads CASSLWGEGEYGYTF. DNA for the CDR3: TGCGCCAGCAGCCTATGGGGCGAGGGAGAATATGGCTACACCTTC.

The V call is TRBV29-1, the J call TRBJ2-1; D remains unclear. Germline V lookup: CDR1 SQVTM, CDR2 ANQGSEA. V shed 4 bases and J shed 7 bases, with 11 bases lying between them. The CDR3 contains 12 residues. In nucleotides, the CDR3 is TGCAGCGTTGCCCCTCCCGGGAATGAGCAGTTCTTC. This translates into CSVAPPGNEQFF.

The chain joins TRBV7-9 to TRBJ1-5; 9 bases line up with TRBD1. Trimming at V came to 6 bases and at J to 2 bases, leaving 11 bases not matched to a gene. The CDR3 loop spans 17 amino acids. Germline V gene sequence: CDR1 SEHNR, CDR2 FQNEAQ (reference sequence). The CDR3, as DNA: TGTGCCAGCAGTTTAAGACAGGGGGATGGGGGCAATCAGCCCCAGCATTTT. This translates into CASSLRQGDGGNQPQHF.

A few counts support this clone. The chain has TRBV14 and TRBJ2-2; D is unresolved. V lost 3 bases to trimming and J lost 3 bases, with 2 bases between them. The CDR3 length is 12 residues. In germline, CDR1 is SGHDN, CDR2 FVKESK. The CDR3 spells CASSQHTGELFF. CDR3 nucleotide sequence: TGTGCCAGCAGCCAGCACACCGGGGAGCTGTTTTTT.

This clone showed up many times. V is TRBV29-1 and J is TRBJ1-2; D unclear. V dropped 1 base and J dropped 6 bases, with 12 bases sitting between them. The CDR3 totals 13 residues. Germline loops: CDR1 SQVTM, CDR2 ANQGSEA. In DNA, the CDR3 is TGCAGCGTTGAAGGTTGGGATGAGGATGGCTACACCTTC. Protein sequence: CSVEGWDEDGYTF.

The genes are TRBV19 and TRBJ2-5; D is perhaps TRBD2 (5 bases). Germline CDR1 is LNHDA and CDR2 is SQIVND (reference sequence). The CDR3 runs to 13 residues. Trimming took off 9 bases at V and 2 bases at J, with 13 bases between the two ends. The CDR3 loop is CASLGSGQETQYF. CDR3 coding DNA: TGTGCCAGCCTAGGGAGCGGACAAGAGACCCAGTACTTC. The full variable domain, in which reference TRBV19 and TRBJ2-5 provide the parts outside the CDR3, is DGGITQSPKYLFRKEGQNVTLSCEQNLNHDAMYWYRQDPGQGLRLIYYSQIVNDFQKGDIAEGYSVSREKKESFPLTVTSAQKNPTAFYLCASLGSGQETQYFGPGTRLLVL.

J is TRBJ2-7 and V is TRBV10-2, with TRBD1 matching over 9 bases. V shed 6 bases, J shed 0 bases, and the junction held 6 bases outside the gene matches. The CDR3 has 15 amino acids. Germline V gene data show CDR1 as WSHSY and CDR2 as SAAADI. The CDR3 sequence: CASRSGTGISYEQYF. The CDR3 nucleotides are TGCGCCAGCAGGTCCGGGACAGGGATCTCCTACGAGCAGTACTTC.

The rearrangement joins TRBV4-1 to TRBJ2-1; TRBD2 aligns across 8 bases. The trim removed 2 bases at V and 8 bases at J, leaving 14 bases unmatched. Germline assignment: CDR1 MGHRA and CDR2 YSYEKL. CDR3 length: 17 amino acids. The CDR3 here is CASSQSPVSGRVHEQFF. Here the CDR3 DNA reads TGCGCCAGCAGCCAATCCCCGGTCAGCGGGAGAGTACATGAGCAGTTCTTC.

As to this clone: The same CDR3 is also encoded by other DNA sequences in this sample. The chain is built from TRBV7-3 and TRBJ1-2, with D possibly TRBD1 on 5 matching bases. Deletions cut 5 bases from V and 2 bases from J, with 9 bases between. The CDR3 has 13 residues. The germline V gene has CDR1 SGHTA and CDR2 FQGTGA. The CDR3 coding sequence is TGTGCCAGCAGCCTAGACAGCAACTATGGCTACACCTTC. Its protein product is CASSLDSNYGYTF.

The V call is TRBV28, the J call TRBJ2-5, with 10 bases that match TRBD2. This CDR3 comprises 16 residues. The junction had 18 bases not matched to a gene; V was cut back by 6 bases and J by 11 bases. Germline V CDR1 and CDR2: MDHEN, SYDVKM. CDR3 sequence reads: CASRGGEREGSGEQYF. The CDR3 bases are TGTGCCAGCAGGGGGGGAGAGCGGGAGGGGTCGGGGGAGCAGTACTTC.

V usage is TRBV18 and J usage is TRBJ2-7; TRBD2 might be the D (6 bases). The CDR3 consists of 14 residues. V was cut by 6 bases and J by 5 bases, with 17 bases left in between. The V gene's germline CDR1 is KGHSH and CDR2 LQKENI. CDR3 region: CASSHEGGGDEQYF. As DNA, the CDR3 is TGTGCCAGCTCCCACGAGGGAGGCGGCGACGAGCAGTACTTC.

As for this clone: At the DNA level, this CDR3 is encoded by other sequences in the same sample as well. This rearrangement joins TRBV29-1 to TRBJ2-5, with unresolved D. CDR1 SQVTM and CDR2 ANQGSEA come from the germline V gene. CDR3 length equals 13 residues. V lost 3 bases to trimming and J lost 5 bases, with 13 bases between them. DNA for the CDR3: TGCAGCGTTGAGGGCCAGCTGGGGGAGACCCAGTACTTC. Its protein is CSVEGQLGETQYF.

This chain uses TRBV7-3 with TRBJ2-6; possibly TRBD1 for D (6 bases). From germline, CDR1 is SGHTA and CDR2 FQGTGA. The CDR3 spans 16 residues. Trimming took 2 bases from V and 2 from J, leaving 10 bases between them. CDR3 in DNA: TGTGCCAGCAGCTTAGCCTCAGGGGCTGGGGCCAACGTCCTGACTTTC. Protein sequence: CASSLASGAGANVLTF.

This chain uses TRBV27 with TRBJ2-1; 7 nucleotides match TRBD2. The CDR3 is 16 residues long. The V gene's germline CDR1 is MNHEY and CDR2 SMNVEV (reference sequence). The V gene end was trimmed by 6 bases and the J gene end by 0 bases; junction bases not matched to a gene: 8. This chain's CDR3 is CASSPNGGSSYNEQFF. CDR3 DNA sequence: TGTGCCAGCAGCCCTAACGGCGGGAGCTCCTACAATGAGCAGTTCTTC.

The chain is built from TRBV6-5 and TRBJ2-5, with 7 bases fitting TRBD2. The CDR3 length is 16 residues. The V and J ends lost 2 bases and 1 base, in that order; junction bases with no gene match: 7. Germline CDR1 and CDR2: MNHEY and SVGAGI. CDR3 protein: CASSYAPGGPQETQYF. The CDR3 bases are TGTGCCAGCAGTTACGCCCCGGGAGGTCCCCAAGAGACCCAGTACTTC.

This clone showed up just once. This sequence joins TRBV5-4 and TRBJ1-1; unclear D gene. Looked up from germline, CDR1 is SGHNT and CDR2 is YYREEE (reference sequence). The length of the CDR3 is 14 residues. Trimming stripped 2 bases from V and 0 bases from J, with 8 bases between. In nucleotides, the CDR3 is TGTGCCAGCAGCTTACCACCAATGAACACTGAAGCTTTCTTT. It codes for CASSLPPMNTEAFF.

This chain links TRBV5-1 with TRBJ1-4; D is perhaps TRBD1 (5 bases). The V gene's germline CDR1 is SGHRS and CDR2 YFSETQ. V was shortened by 1 base and J by 5 bases, with 6 bases between the two germline ends. The CDR3 runs 13 residues. The CDR3 sequence: CASSLHRNEKLFF. The CDR3 nucleotides are TGCGCCAGCAGCTTGCACAGGAATGAAAAACTGTTTTTT.

A note on this clone: The same CDR3 arises from other DNA sequences in this sample as well. The rearrangement joins TRBV5-1 to TRBJ2-7; 10 nucleotides agree with TRBD1. CDR3 length: 15 residues. Germline trimming cut 0 bases from V and 4 bases from J; bases unmatched to any gene: 4. Germline lookup yields CDR1 SGHRS and CDR2 YFSETQ. The CDR3 DNA follows: TGCGCCAGCAGCTTGGAGGGACAGGGGAGGTACGAGCAGTACTTC. Its translation: CASSLEGQGRYEQYF.

This chain joins TRBV9 and TRBJ1-1, with D perhaps TRBD1 (6 bases). CDR1 is SGDLS, CDR2 YYNGEE, per germline. The CDR3 is 15 amino acids. Trimming left V 4 bases short and J 2 bases short, with 15 bases between. CDR3 amino acids: CASSLIQGVNTEAFF. For the CDR3, the DNA is TGTGCCAGCAGCCTGATACAGGGAGTCAACACTGAAGCTTTCTTT.

As DNA, the CDR3 is TGTGCCAGCAGTGATAGCGGGAGGAGGAATGAGCAGTTCTTC. This translates into CASSDSGRRNEQFF. This rearrangement joins TRBV28 to TRBJ2-1; 10 bases map to TRBD2. Per the germline V gene, CDR1 is MDHEN and CDR2 is SYDVKM. With V trimmed by 5 bases and J by 7 bases, 5 bases remained unmatched. This CDR3 spans 14 amino acids.

This clone was found once. The rearrangement uses TRBV5-1 and TRBJ2-1, with TRBD1 matching 9 bases. Germline V gene sequence: CDR1 SGHRS, CDR2 YFSETQ. The CDR3 consists of 15 residues. Unmatched junction bases numbered 4, after V lost 2 bases and J lost 4 bases. CDR3 nucleotides: TGCGCCAGCAGCTTTCGACAGGGGGTTTACAATGAGCAGTTCTTC. Translation: CASSFRQGVYNEQFF.

The rearrangement uses TRBV7-2 and TRBJ2-5; D is undetermined. Germline V gene lookup returns CDR1 SGHTA and CDR2 FQGNSA. The CDR3 runs to 14 residues. Between the trimmed V and J ends, which lost 0 bases and 4 bases, there was a span of 9 bases. This chain's CDR3 is CASSLAMARETQYF. The CDR3, as DNA: TGTGCCAGCAGCTTAGCTATGGCGAGAGAGACCCAGTACTTC.

This clone was picked up one time. The chain joins TRBV12-2 to TRBJ2-5. TRBV12-2 is listed as a pseudogene. The CDR3 consists of 17 residues. The CDR3 sequence: CASRQVAAQIAQETQYF. In DNA form, the CDR3 reads TGTGCAAGTCGCCAGGTGGCAGCCCAAATAGCCCAAGAGACCCAGTACTTC.

The rearrangement uses TRBV5-1 and TRBJ1-2, with D uncertain. Germline V gene sequence: CDR1 SGHRS, CDR2 YFSETQ. The CDR3 is 14 residues long. With 0 bases removed from V and 2 bases from J, the gap between germline ends came to 8 bases. The CDR3 region is CASSLAPGNYGYTF. The CDR3 coding sequence is TGCGCCAGCAGCTTGGCACCAGGCAACTATGGCTACACCTTC.

The gene calls are TRBV28 and TRBJ1-4; no clear D gene. V shed 1 base and J shed 4 bases, with 13 bases lying between them. Germline CDR1 reads MDHEN; CDR2 reads SYDVKM. The CDR3 sequence is 16 residues long. In DNA form, the CDR3 reads TGTGCCAGCAGTTTATTGTGGCAGCCGCTTAATGAAAAACTGTTTTTT. This codes for CASSLLWQPLNEKLFF.

The rearrangement links TRBV28 to TRBJ2-7; 12 nucleotides line up with TRBD1. The CDR3 consists of 15 residues. J was trimmed by 6 bases and V by 7 bases; bases with no gene match: 10. CDR1 is MDHEN, CDR2 SYDVKM, per germline. The CDR3 here is CASTPRDRGLREQYF. DNA for the CDR3: TGTGCCAGCACCCCCCGGGACAGGGGGCTCCGCGAGCAGTACTTC.

This rearrangement joins TRBV18 to TRBJ2-5, with D unclear. CDR1 and CDR2 from the germline V gene are KGHSH and LQKENI. Between the trimmed V and J ends, which lost 5 bases and 5 bases, there was a span of 9 bases. The CDR3 extends over 12 amino acids. DNA of the CDR3: TGTGCCAGCTCAGCCCTCGGTGAGACCCAGTACTTC. It specifies CASSALGETQYF.

This sequence joins TRBV6-4 and TRBJ2-2; 10 bases fit TRBD1. Losses at the gene ends were 6 bases for V and 5 bases for J; bases not matched to a gene: 6. The CDR3 is 15 amino acids. Germline V gene sequence: CDR1 MRHNA, CDR2 SNTAGT. CDR3 amino acids: CASRPGTGETGELFF. CDR3 nucleotides: TGTGCCAGCAGACCTGGGACAGGGGAGACCGGGGAGCTGTTTTTT.

The V gene is TRBV5-1, the J gene TRBJ2-5, with TRBD2 matching 10 bases. CDR3 length: 15 residues. The V and J ends lost 4 bases and 4 bases, in that order; junction bases with no gene match: 7. Germline V lookup: CDR1 SGHRS, CDR2 YFSETQ. The CDR3 protein is CASSPETSGPETQYF. CDR3 in DNA: TGCGCCAGCAGCCCCGAGACTAGCGGGCCAGAGACCCAGTACTTC.